This T cell receptor beta chain was captured by sequencing in a study of blood T cells in healthy people across ages. PCR was performed a second time for roughly 7 to 11 cycles using a sample-barcoded 5' primer and a J-beta primer mix. Via MiXCR, TCRdb re-called the 5' RACE reads, giving one row per CDR3 protein. The table shows hundreds of thousands of distinct CDR3 sequences, with roughly 49% occurring only once. Sequencing was performed on blood. This receptor was obtained from a woman aged 55-70 years in good health.

The CDR3 DNA reads as TGTGCCAGCAGTCAGGGTTTGGGTGGCTACACCTTC. Its protein product is CASSQGLGGYTF. V gene TRBV25-1 combines with J gene TRBJ1-2, with a possible D match to TRBD1 (5 bases). V was shortened by 5 bases and J by 7 bases, with 11 bases between the two germline ends. This CDR3 comprises 12 residues. Per the germline V gene, CDR1 is MGHDK and CDR2 is SYGVNS.